These 14 T cell receptor beta chains were all obtained from the same sample, sequenced in a study of shared clonotypes between healthy human individuals. Measured with immunoSEQ multiplex PCR; TCRdb has only the in-frame clones, and not every one. The sample lists nearly 2 million clones; roughly 94% were seen once. CD8 cells regarded as naive lacked CD45RO, were positively chosen for CCR7, and omitted terminally differentiated effector memory CD45RA+ cells. Sequences were obtained from naive CD8+ T cells sorted from blood. The receptor set was obtained from a man between 18 and 29 years old in good health.

In regard to this clone: This specimen includes other DNA sequences encoding the same CDR3. The chain has TRBV28 and TRBJ2-7; 10 bases agree with TRBD1. Germline lookup yields CDR1 MDHEN and CDR2 SYDVKM. V shed 3 bases, J shed 2 bases, and the junction held 1 base outside the gene matches. There are 14 residues in the CDR3. The CDR3 region has the DNA TGTGCCAGCAGTTTGGGGACAGGGGCCTACGAGCAGTACTTC. It codes for CASSLGTGAYEQYF.

A word on this clone: This sample includes further DNA sequences coding for the same CDR3. The J gene is TRBJ2-7, the V gene TRBV4-1; possible D gene TRBD2, 5 bases. Germline lookup yields CDR1 MGHRA and CDR2 YSYEKL. V lost 1 base and J lost 3, with 7 bases in between. This CDR3 has 13 amino acids. The chain's CDR3 is CASSQGTYYEQYF. The CDR3 DNA follows: TGCGCCAGCAGCCAAGGGACTTACTACGAGCAGTACTTC.

V usage is TRBV13 and J usage is TRBJ2-5; 8 bases map to TRBD1. Trimming removed 4 bases from V and 1 base from J; junction bases left unmatched: 5. Germline CDR1 reads PRHDT; CDR2 reads FYEKMQ (reference sequence). The CDR3 has 15 residues. Here the CDR3 reads CASSYTGGSQETQYF. In DNA form, the CDR3 reads TGTGCCAGCAGCTACACAGGGGGTTCCCAAGAGACCCAGTACTTC.

The chain links TRBV29-1 to TRBJ2-1; possibly TRBD1 for D (7 bases). Trimming took 0 bases from V and 0 from J, leaving 18 bases between them. This CDR3 has 18 amino acids. Germline values: CDR1 SQVTM, CDR2 ANQGSEA. The CDR3 reads CSVEDLFRGESSYNEQFF. In DNA form, the CDR3 reads TGCAGCGTTGAAGACCTTTTCAGGGGGGAAAGCTCCTACAATGAGCAGTTCTTC.

The chain carries TRBV9 and TRBJ2-7; the match to TRBD1 covers 9 bases. Germline values: CDR1 SGDLS, CDR2 YYNGEE. The trim removed 3 bases at V and 5 bases at J, leaving 6 bases unmatched. The CDR3 has 14 residues. The CDR3 is CASSARDRVHEQYF. The CDR3 nucleotides are TGTGCCAGCAGCGCCCGGGACAGGGTCCACGAGCAGTACTTC.

The chain recombines TRBV7-2 with TRBJ2-7; D is unresolved. The CDR3 loop spans 12 amino acids. Germline V lookup: CDR1 SGHTA, CDR2 FQGNSA. Trimming pared 5 bases from V and 2 bases from J, leaving 7 bases between. This chain's CDR3 is CASSPSTYEQYF. The CDR3 DNA is TGTGCCAGCAGCCCCTCTACCTACGAGCAGTACTTC.

The V and J genes are TRBV5-1 and TRBJ2-2; the match to TRBD1 covers 7 bases. Unmatched junction bases numbered 3, after V lost 1 base and J lost 6 bases. The CDR3 runs 14 residues. The V gene's germline CDR1 is SGHRS and CDR2 YFSETQ. The CDR3 here is CASSLWQGAGELFF. CDR3 bases: TGCGCCAGCAGCTTGTGGCAGGGGGCCGGGGAGCTGTTTTTT.

The V call is TRBV9, the J call TRBJ2-7, with 9 bases identical to TRBD2. CDR3 length: 15 residues. Looked up from germline, CDR1 is SGDLS and CDR2 is YYNGEE. The junction had 8 bases not matched to a gene; V was cut back by 2 bases and J by 5 bases. The CDR3, as DNA: TGTGCCAGCAGCGTGTTTAGCGGGAGTATCAACGAGCAGTACTTC. Translating gives CASSVFSGSINEQYF.

The rearrangement uses TRBV29-1 and TRBJ2-1; D ambiguous. The CDR3 spans 13 residues. Germline CDR1 and CDR2: SQVTM and ANQGSEA. Trimming took 1 base from V and 6 from J, leaving 10 bases between them. The CDR3 DNA reads TGCAGCGTTGAAGGGGCTAGACCCAATGAGCAGTTCTTC. Protein: CSVEGARPNEQFF.

This chain connects TRBV6-1 to TRBJ1-1; D unclear. Trimming left V 2 bases short and J 11 bases short, with 15 bases between. The CDR3 consists of 13 residues. Germline V gene lookup returns CDR1 MNHNS and CDR2 SASEGT. The CDR3 nucleotides read TGTGCCAGCAGTGAATGGTATTCGGGTTGGGCTTTCTTT. As protein: CASSEWYSGWAFF.

In the case of this clone: The sample contains more than one DNA sequence encoding this CDR3. This chain joins TRBV5-6 and TRBJ2-7; D is unclear. Trimming cost V 5 bases and J 2 bases, with 8 bases left between them. In germline, CDR1 is SGHDT, CDR2 YYEEEE. CDR3 size: 12 residues. The CDR3 sequence is CASSLTAYEQYF. CDR3 in DNA: TGTGCCAGCAGTTTAACCGCCTACGAGCAGTACTTC.

A remark on this clone: The same CDR3 arises from other DNA sequences in this sample as well. The rearrangement joins TRBV9 to TRBJ1-1; D remains unclear. Germline CDR1 SGDLS, CDR2 YYNGEE. The V and J ends lost 0 bases and 4 bases respectively, with 7 bases between them. This CDR3 region has 13 residues. The CDR3 DNA follows: TGTGCCAGCAGCGTAGGGGCCGGCACTGAAGCTTTCTTT. Its translation is CASSVGAGTEAFF.

This chain connects TRBV27 to TRBJ1-1; the D gene is possibly TRBD1 (5 bases). CDR1 and CDR2 from the germline V gene are MNHEY and SMNVEV (reference sequence). Deletions cut 2 bases from V and 5 bases from J, with 21 bases between. This CDR3 comprises 17 residues. The CDR3 loop is CASSLPTSAGKVTEAFF. The CDR3 region has the DNA TGTGCCAGCAGTTTACCCACCAGCGCAGGGAAGGTGACTGAAGCTTTCTTT.

V usage is TRBV4-1 and J usage is TRBJ1-5; 7 positions agree with TRBD1. V gave up 3 bases and J gave up 5 bases; unmatched junction bases: 7. Germline CDR1 is MGHRA and CDR2 is YSYEKL. The CDR3 runs 15 residues. The CDR3 region has the DNA TGCGCCAGCAGCCATGCCGGGACAGCTGATCAGCCCCAGCATTTT. It is translated as CASSHAGTADQPQHF.